This is a list of T cell receptor beta chains from one sample in a study of response to subunit inactivated influenza vaccine. TCRdb reprocessed the RT-PCR reads with MiXCR, giving one entry per CDR3 protein. The table shows over 800,000 distinct CDR3 sequences, with 21% occurring only once. The sequencing here drew on PBMCs from blood, taken 5 to 6 days after vaccination. All receptors come from a man aged 50 to 60 who received an inactivated influenza vaccine. CDR3s include the opening cysteine and the closing phenylalanine or tryptophan. The D gene is left open where the match is weak.

>TRBD2|TRBV5-1|TRBJ2-3
CASSPVLAGGRDTQYF
>NA|TRBV12-3/TRBV12-4|TRBJ2-5
CASSEGASAMGETHYF
>NA|TRBV20-1|TRBJ1-4
CSATRLAATNEKLFF
>NA|TRBV27|TRBJ2-1
CASGEAGNNEQFF
>NA|TRBV18|TRBJ2-7
CASSSRTDRTSYEQYF
>TRBD2|TRBV12-3/TRBV12-4|TRBJ2-1
CASSPGTSEYNEQFF
>NA|TRBV5-1|TRBJ2-3
CASSFGLSSESSTDTQYF
>NA|TRBV12-3/TRBV12-4|TRBJ1-4
CASSLGGTTNEKLFF
>TRBD1|TRBV7-9|TRBJ2-7
CASSLMRTGDDYEQYF
>TRBD2|TRBV29-1|TRBJ2-2
CSVELVLAGASTGELFF
>NA|TRBV10-3|TRBJ2-1
CAISDWSSYNEQFF